What follows describes a single T cell receptor beta chain. Antigen: not known. The sample is drawn from a study of blood T cells in healthy people across ages. The use of a sample-barcoded 5' primer and a J-beta primer mix characterized a second PCR of roughly 6 to 11 cycles. TCRdb ran MiXCR on the 5' RACE reads and lists one entry per CDR3 protein. The repertoire holds about 1.4 million distinct CDR3 sequences, with 55% to 75% as singletons. Study findings and constraints: Naive and antigen-experienced cells were not separated, limiting conclusive comparison.

With 6 bases clipped from V and 3 bases from J, the junction kept 14 bases outside the gene matches. The V gene's germline CDR1 is DFQATT and CDR2 SNEGSKA (reference sequence). The CDR3 contains 16 residues. The sequenced sample was blood. This chain joins TRBV20-1 and TRBJ1-5; 7 bases fit TRBD1. The receptor comes from a man aged 18 to 29 in good health. CDR3 sequence reads: CSAPGPDRLLNQPQHF. The CDR3 DNA sequence: TGCAGTGCGCCCGGCCCGGACAGGCTACTCAATCAGCCCCAGCATTTT.